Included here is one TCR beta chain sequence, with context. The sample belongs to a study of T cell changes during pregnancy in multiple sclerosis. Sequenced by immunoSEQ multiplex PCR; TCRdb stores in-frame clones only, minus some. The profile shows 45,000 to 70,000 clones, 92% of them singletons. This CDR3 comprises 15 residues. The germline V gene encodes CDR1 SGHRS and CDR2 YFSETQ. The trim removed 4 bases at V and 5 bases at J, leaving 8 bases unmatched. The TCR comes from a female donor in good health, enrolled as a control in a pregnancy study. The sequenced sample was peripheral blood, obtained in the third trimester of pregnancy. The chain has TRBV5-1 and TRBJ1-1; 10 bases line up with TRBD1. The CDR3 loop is CASSPSPDRGTEAFF. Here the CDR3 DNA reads TGCGCCAGCAGCCCTTCCCCGGACAGGGGGACTGAAGCTTTCTTT.